This T cell receptor beta chain emerged from a study of radiotherapy plus CTLA-4 blockade in lung cancer. Regarding the study as a whole: Clones of tumor-derived TCRs expanded in blood after radiotherapy plus ipilimumab.

Germline CDR1 reads GTSNPN; CDR2 reads SVGIG (reference sequence). Trimming took off 2 bases at V and 4 bases at J, with 12 bases between the two ends. The CDR3 is 13 amino acids. This clone was seen only a few times. Its antigen is still unknown. Libraries were prepared by immunoSEQ multiplex PCR; TCRdb keeps only in-frame clonotypes and omits some of them. The sample lists fewer than 35,000 clones; roughly 70% were seen once. Patients had chemo-refractory metastatic non-small-cell lung cancer and received focal radiation plus CTLA-4 blockade that used ipilimumab. Sequencing was performed on peripheral blood, taken from a patient treated with radiotherapy plus ipilimumab. This chain uses TRBV30 with TRBJ2-7; weak D call: TRBD2 (6 bases). This TCR was sampled from a human donor with non-small cell lung cancer that progressed on radiotherapy plus ipilimumab. The CDR3 loop is CAWSPGTYYEQYF. The CDR3 DNA reads TGTGCCTGGAGTCCCGGGACTTATTACGAGCAGTACTTC. Full variable domain (remainder filled in from reference TRBV30 and TRBJ2-7): SQTIHQWPATLVQPVGSPLSLECTVEGTSNPNLYWYRQAAGRGLQLLFYSVGIGQISSEVPQNLSASRPQDRQFILSSKKLLLSDSGFYLCAWSPGTYYEQYFGPGTRLTVT.